This paragraph covers one TCR beta chain sequence. Individuals aged about 18 to 100 years were recruited from 24 US areas. Assignments of participants to cohorts depended upon their own reported clinical history. This specimen comes from a study of blood T cell repertoires in COVID-19. Study summary: Material from acute and convalescent COVID-19 was sourced from the United States, Italy and Spain.

This CDR3 spans 15 amino acids. Germline values: CDR1 SGHRS, CDR2 YFSETQ. Trimming left V 4 bases short and J 1 base short, with 14 bases between. The assay was immunoSEQ multiplex PCR, and TCRdb's table has in-frame clones only and misses some. The table includes almost 400,000 clones, around 89% detected once. Sequencing input: PBMCs or T cells enriched from blood (not recorded which). J is TRBJ1-1 and V is TRBV5-1, with TRBD1 as a possible D gene (6 bases). The receptor was derived from a woman aged 25 to 39 with acute COVID-19. The CDR3 loop is CASSLPLTGNTEAFF. CDR3 nucleotide sequence: TGCGCCAGCAGCCTCCCACTGACAGGGAACACTGAAGCTTTCTTT.